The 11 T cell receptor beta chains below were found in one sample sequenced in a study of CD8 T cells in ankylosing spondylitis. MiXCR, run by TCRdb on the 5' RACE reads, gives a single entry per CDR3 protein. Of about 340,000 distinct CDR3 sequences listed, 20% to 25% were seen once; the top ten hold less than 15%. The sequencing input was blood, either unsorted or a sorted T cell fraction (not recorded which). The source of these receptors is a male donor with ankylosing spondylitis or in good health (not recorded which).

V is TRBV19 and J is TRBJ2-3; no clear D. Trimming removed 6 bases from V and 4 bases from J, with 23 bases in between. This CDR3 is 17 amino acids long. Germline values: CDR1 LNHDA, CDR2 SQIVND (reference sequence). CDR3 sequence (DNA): TGTGCCAGTAGCCCGGACGGCCACAGTTCTAAGCCAGATACGCAGTATTTT. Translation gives CASSPDGHSSKPDTQYF. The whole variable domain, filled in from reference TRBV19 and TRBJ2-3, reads DGGITQSPKYLFRKEGQNVTLSCEQNLNHDAMYWYRQDPGQGLRLIYYSQIVNDFQKGDIAEGYSVSREKKESFPLTVTSAQKNPTAFYLCASSPDGHSSKPDTQYFGPGTRLTVL.

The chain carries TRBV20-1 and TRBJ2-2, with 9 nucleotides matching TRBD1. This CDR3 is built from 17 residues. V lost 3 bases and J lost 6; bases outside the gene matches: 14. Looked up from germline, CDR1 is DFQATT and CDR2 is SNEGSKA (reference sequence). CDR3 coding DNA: TGCAGTGCTAGGGACCCGTCCGGGACAGGGATCGCCGGGGAGCTGTTTTTT. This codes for CSARDPSGTGIAGELFF.

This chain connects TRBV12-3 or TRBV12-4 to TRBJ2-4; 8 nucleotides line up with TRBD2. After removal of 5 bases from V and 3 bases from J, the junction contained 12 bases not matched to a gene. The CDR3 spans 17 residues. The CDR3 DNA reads TGTGCCAGCAGTCCCTGGGGTAGCGGGGCCGTCAAAAACATTCAGTACTTC. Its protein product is CASSPWGSGAVKNIQYF.

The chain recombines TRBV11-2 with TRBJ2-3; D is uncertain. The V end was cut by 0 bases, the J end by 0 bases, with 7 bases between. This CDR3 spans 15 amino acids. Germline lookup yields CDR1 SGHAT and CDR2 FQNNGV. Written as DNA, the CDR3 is TGTGCCAGCAGCTTAGATTTTGCTAGCACAGATACGCAGTATTTT. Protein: CASSLDFASTDTQYF.

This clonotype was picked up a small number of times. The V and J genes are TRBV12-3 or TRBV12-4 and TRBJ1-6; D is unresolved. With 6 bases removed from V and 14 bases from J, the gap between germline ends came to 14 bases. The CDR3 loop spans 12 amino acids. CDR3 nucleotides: TGTGCCAGCAGCCCAACACCCGGTTCCCTCCACTTT. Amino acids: CASSPTPGSLHF.

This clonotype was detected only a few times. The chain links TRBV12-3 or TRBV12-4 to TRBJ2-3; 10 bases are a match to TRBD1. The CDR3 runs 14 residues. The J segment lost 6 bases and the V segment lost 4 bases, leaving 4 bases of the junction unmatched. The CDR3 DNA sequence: TGTGCCAGCAGTTCGGGACAGGGGATTGATACGCAGTATTTT. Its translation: CASSSGQGIDTQYF.

This CDR3 is CASTALKEIGELFF. The CDR3 DNA is TGTGCCAGCACCGCCCTCAAGGAAATCGGGGAGCTGTTTTTT. The chain combines TRBV28 with TRBJ2-2; D is unresolved. The V end lost 7 bases, the J end lost 7 bases, and 16 bases lay between the germline ends. Looked up from germline, CDR1 is MDHEN and CDR2 is SYDVKM. The CDR3 runs 14 residues.

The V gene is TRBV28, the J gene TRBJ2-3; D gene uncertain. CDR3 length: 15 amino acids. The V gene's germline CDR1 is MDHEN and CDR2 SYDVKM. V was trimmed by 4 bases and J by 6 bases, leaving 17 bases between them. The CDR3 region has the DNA TGTGCCAGCAGTTATCCGGGCGGCACCGACGATACGCAGTATTTT. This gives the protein CASSYPGGTDDTQYF. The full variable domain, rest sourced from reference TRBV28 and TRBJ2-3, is DVKVTQSSRYLVKRTGEKVFLECVQDMDHENMFWYRQDPGLGLRLIYFSYDVKMKEKGDIPEGYSVSREKKERFSLILESASTNQTSMYLCASSYPGGTDDTQYFGPGTRLTVL.

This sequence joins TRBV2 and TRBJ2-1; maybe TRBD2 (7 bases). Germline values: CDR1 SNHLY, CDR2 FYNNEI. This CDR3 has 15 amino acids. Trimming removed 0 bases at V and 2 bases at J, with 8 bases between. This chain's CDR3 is CASSEAGGPYNEQFF. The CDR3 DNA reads TGTGCCAGCAGTGAAGCGGGGGGGCCCTACAATGAGCAGTTCTTC.

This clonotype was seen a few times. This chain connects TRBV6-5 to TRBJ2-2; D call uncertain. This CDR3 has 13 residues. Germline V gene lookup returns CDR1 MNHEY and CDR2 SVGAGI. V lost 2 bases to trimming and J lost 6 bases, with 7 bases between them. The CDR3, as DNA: TGTGCCAGCAGTTACATTATCCCCGGGGAGCTGTTTTTT. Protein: CASSYIIPGELFF.

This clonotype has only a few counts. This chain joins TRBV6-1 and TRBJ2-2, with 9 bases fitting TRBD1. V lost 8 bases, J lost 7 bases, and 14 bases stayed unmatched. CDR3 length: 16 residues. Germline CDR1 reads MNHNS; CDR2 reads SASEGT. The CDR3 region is CASGARDRVVIGELFF. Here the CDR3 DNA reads TGTGCCAGCGGGGCCCGGGACAGGGTTGTGATCGGGGAGCTGTTTTTT.